A single sample is the source of the 32 T cell receptor beta chains below, sequenced in a study of blood T cell repertoires in COVID-19. Clones were sequenced by immunoSEQ multiplex PCR, and TCRdb holds only the in-frame ones, with some missing. The sample lists 200,000 to 300,000 clones, around 90% occurring once. Sequences were obtained from peripheral blood. Receptor source: a woman in her thirties or forties who had recovered from COVID-19.

This chain joins TRBV11-3 and TRBJ2-1, with D perhaps matching TRBD1 (5 bases). V lost 5 bases and J 8 bases, leaving 10 bases between the germline ends. CDR3 size: 12 residues. From germline, CDR1 is SGHNT and CDR2 YENEEA. In DNA form, the CDR3 reads TGTGCCAGCAGCCTTACAGGCGATGAGCAGTTCTTC. Its protein is CASSLTGDEQFF.

This clone was detected many times. The rearrangement links TRBV5-1 to TRBJ1-5; 12 nucleotides align to TRBD1. The V gene end was trimmed by 4 bases and the J gene end by 4 bases; junction bases not matched to a gene: 3. Germline V gene lookup returns CDR1 SGHRS and CDR2 YFSETQ. The CDR3 loop spans 15 amino acids. This chain's CDR3 is CASSQGQGANQPQHF. The DNA for the CDR3 is TGCGCCAGCAGCCAGGGACAGGGGGCAAATCAGCCCCAGCATTTT.

This chain uses TRBV7-2 with TRBJ1-5, with 7 positions matching TRBD1. Unmatched junction bases numbered 7, after V lost 5 bases and J lost 0 bases. Germline loops: CDR1 SGHTA, CDR2 FQGNSA. This CDR3 has 16 amino acids. The chain's CDR3 is CASSPDRTPSNQPQHF. CDR3 bases: TGTGCCAGCAGCCCGGACAGGACCCCTAGCAATCAGCCCCAGCATTTT. Variable domain in full (rest from reference TRBV7-2 and TRBJ1-5): GAGVSQSPSNKVTEKGKDVELRCDPISGHTALYWYRQSLGQGLEFLIYFQGNSAPDKSGLPSDRFSAERTGGSVSTLTIQRTQQEDSAVYLCASSPDRTPSNQPQHFGDGTRLSIL.

The chain carries TRBV27 and TRBJ1-2, with a weak D call TRBD1 (5 bases). The V end lost 3 bases, the J end lost 0 bases, and 8 bases lay between the germline ends. The CDR3 spans 14 residues. CDR1 is MNHEY and CDR2 is SMNVEV in the germline V gene (reference sequence). The CDR3 here is CASSFREANYGYTF. Written as DNA, the CDR3 is TGTGCCAGCAGTTTCAGGGAGGCTAACTATGGCTACACCTTC.

The chain uses TRBV6-5 and TRBJ2-2; TRBD2 might be the D (6 bases). V dropped 4 bases and J dropped 5 bases, with 11 bases sitting between them. The CDR3 length is 14 residues. Germline values: CDR1 MNHEY, CDR2 SVGAGI. The CDR3 region is CASSLAGGTGELFF. The CDR3 coding sequence is TGTGCCAGCAGTTTGGCTGGGGGGACCGGGGAGCTGTTTTTT.

CDR3 DNA sequence: TGTGCCAGCAGCCAAGGGACTAGCGGTAGCACAGATACGCAGTATTTT. Translating it yields CASSQGTSGSTDTQYF. The chain recombines TRBV4-2 with TRBJ2-3, with 10 bases fitting TRBD2. The CDR3 sequence is 16 residues long. Trimming at V came to 1 base and at J to 0 bases, leaving 1 base not matched to a gene. Germline CDR1 is LGHNA and CDR2 is YNFKEQ.

This sequence joins TRBV7-9 and TRBJ2-1, with TRBD1 matching 12 bases. CDR1 SEHNR and CDR2 FQNEAQ come from the germline V gene (reference sequence). Germline trimming cut 7 bases from V and 10 bases from J; bases unmatched to any gene: 11. The length of the CDR3 is 15 residues. The chain's CDR3 is CASTSRDRGHREQFF. For the CDR3, the DNA is TGTGCCAGCACCTCCCGGGACAGGGGGCATAGGGAGCAGTTCTTC.

The V gene is TRBV6-4, the J gene TRBJ2-7; 9 bases map to TRBD1. V gave up 6 bases and J gave up 0 bases; unmatched junction bases: 6. Germline CDR1 is MRHNA and CDR2 is SNTAGT. There are 15 residues in the CDR3. The CDR3 DNA reads as TGTGCCAGCAGCGTCGGGACAGGGTCCTCCTACGAGCAGTACTTC. Translating it yields CASSVGTGSSYEQYF.

J is TRBJ1-1 and V is TRBV5-4; TRBD1 matches 8 bases. CDR1 and CDR2 from the germline V gene are SGHNT and YYREEE (reference sequence). CDR3 length: 15 amino acids. V lost 4 bases, J lost 1 base, and 6 bases stayed unmatched. Written as DNA, the CDR3 is TGTGCCAGCAGCCCGCCGACAGGGGAGAACACTGAAGCTTTCTTT. Amino acids: CASSPPTGENTEAFF.

This clone showed up just once. The chain employs TRBV5-1 and TRBJ2-1; TRBD2 matches at 8 bases. CDR3 length: 16 residues. Germline V gene data show CDR1 as SGHRS and CDR2 as YFSETQ. Trimming removed 5 bases from V and 3 bases from J; junction bases left unmatched: 10. The CDR3 is CASSPDLAGSYNEQFF. The CDR3 DNA reads as TGCGCCAGCAGTCCCGATTTAGCGGGAAGCTACAATGAGCAGTTCTTC.

The chain combines TRBV7-9 with TRBJ2-2; D gene unclear. With 7 bases removed from V and 5 bases from J, the gap between germline ends came to 5 bases. Germline V gene data show CDR1 as SEHNR and CDR2 as FQNEAQ (reference sequence). The CDR3 is 11 amino acids. The CDR3 reads CASTTTGELFF. The CDR3 nucleotides read TGTGCCAGCACCACAACCGGGGAGCTGTTTTTT.

This clone is a singleton in its sample. This chain joins TRBV5-6 and TRBJ2-2; 7 nucleotides align to TRBD1. Germline V lookup: CDR1 SGHDT, CDR2 YYEEEE. This CDR3 has 16 residues. Trimming removed 4 bases from V and 3 bases from J; junction bases left unmatched: 9. CDR3 nucleotides: TGTGCCAGCAGCCCCACAGGGGCCTTCGACACCGGGGAGCTGTTTTTT. Amino acids: CASSPTGAFDTGELFF.

V gene TRBV29-1 combines with J gene TRBJ2-7, with D perhaps matching TRBD2 (6 bases). V gave up 6 bases and J gave up 4 bases, with 13 bases separating them. The CDR3 is 12 amino acids. The germline V gene has CDR1 SQVTM and CDR2 ANQGSEA. The CDR3, as DNA: TGCAGCGTCCGGGGGAGCGGTTACGAGCAGTACTTC. It specifies CSVRGSGYEQYF.

This clone was observed a handful of times. The gene calls are TRBV7-9 and TRBJ1-1, with 8 bases lining up with TRBD1. The CDR3 covers 14 residues. The germline V gene encodes CDR1 SEHNR and CDR2 FQNEAQ (reference sequence). Trimming cost V 5 bases and J 7 bases; bases outside gene matches: 9. CDR3 sequence: CASSHLDRGVEAFF. CDR3 DNA sequence: TGTGCCAGCAGCCACCTCGACAGGGGAGTTGAAGCTTTCTTT.

V and J are TRBV29-1 and TRBJ1-1; D might be TRBD1 (6 bases). The germline V gene has CDR1 SQVTM and CDR2 ANQGSEA. CDR3 length: 13 residues. V was clipped by 6 bases and J by 3 bases, with 14 bases between them. The DNA for the CDR3 is TGCAGCGTACGCGGACAGATCTACACTGAAGCTTTCTTT. Residues: CSVRGQIYTEAFF.

V and J are TRBV3-1 (or the pseudogene TRBV3-2) and TRBJ2-7, with 8 nucleotides matching TRBD1. The CDR3 runs 14 residues. The trim removed 1 base at V and 6 bases at J, leaving 5 bases unmatched. Germline V lookup: CDR1 LGHDT, CDR2 YNNKEL (reference sequence). CDR3 protein: CASSQADRVPEQYF. CDR3 DNA sequence: TGTGCCAGCAGCCAAGCGGACAGGGTACCCGAGCAGTACTTC.

The chain is built from TRBV7-8 and TRBJ1-1; 7 bases map to TRBD1. This CDR3 has 15 amino acids. Trimming took 5 bases from V and 0 from J; bases not matched to a gene: 6. Germline V CDR1 and CDR2: SGHVS, FQNEAQ. This chain's CDR3 is CASSAAGTVNTEAFF. The CDR3 nucleotides are TGTGCCAGCAGCGCTGCCGGGACAGTGAACACTGAAGCTTTCTTT. The whole variable domain, remainder taken from reference TRBV7-8 and TRBJ1-1, is GAGVSQSPRYKVAKRGQDVALRCDPISGHVSLFWYQQALGQGPEFLTYFQNEAQLDKSGLPSDRFFAERPEGSVSTLKIQRTQQEDSAVYLCASSAAGTVNTEAFFGQGTRLTVV.

The chain joins TRBV6-6 to TRBJ1-3; weak D call: TRBD1 (5 bases). CDR1 and CDR2 from the germline V gene are MNHNY and SVGAGI (reference sequence). V lost 8 bases and J lost 0, with 11 bases in between. The CDR3 totals 14 residues. The chain's CDR3 is CASSGTGSGNTIYF. The CDR3 DNA sequence: TGTGCCAGCTCCGGCACAGGCTCTGGAAACACCATATATTTT.

J is TRBJ1-2 and V is TRBV9; 7 nucleotides agree with TRBD1. This CDR3 spans 14 amino acids. V lost 6 bases, J lost 5 bases, and 10 bases stayed unmatched. CDR1 and CDR2 from the germline V gene are SGDLS and YYNGEE. In DNA, the CDR3 is TGTGCCAGCAAAAGAGGAGGGGGCGATTATGGCTACACCTTC. It yields the protein CASKRGGGDYGYTF.

This rearrangement joins TRBV28 to TRBJ2-2; the D gene is possibly TRBD2 (5 bases). The length of the CDR3 is 14 residues. V gave up 3 bases and J gave up 3 bases, with 8 bases separating them. Germline V gene sequence: CDR1 MDHEN, CDR2 SYDVKM. In nucleotides, the CDR3 is TGTGCCAGCAGTTTGGTCGGGGACACCGGGGAGCTGTTTTTT. Translated: CASSLVGDTGELFF.

The gene calls are TRBV25-1 and TRBJ1-5, with TRBD1 as a possible D gene (6 bases). V lost 3 bases to trimming and J lost 2 bases, with 17 bases between them. Looked up from germline, CDR1 is MGHDK and CDR2 is SYGVNS. The CDR3 covers 17 residues. This chain's CDR3 is CASSDGQTSGGNQPQHF. The CDR3 DNA is TGTGCCAGCAGTGACGGGCAGACCTCAGGGGGCAATCAGCCCCAGCATTTT. The full variable domain, in which reference TRBV25-1 and TRBJ1-5 provide the parts outside the CDR3, is EADIYQTPRYLVIGTGKKITLECSQTMGHDKMYWYQQDPGMELHLIHYSYGVNSTEKGDLSSESTVSRIRTEHFPLTLESARPSHTSQYLCASSDGQTSGGNQPQHFGDGTRLSIL.

The rearrangement joins TRBV4-1 to TRBJ1-6, with 9 bases fitting TRBD1. V lost 3 bases and J lost 6; bases outside the gene matches: 6. CDR1 is MGHRA and CDR2 is YSYEKL in the germline V gene. The CDR3 loop spans 16 amino acids. CDR3 DNA sequence: TGCGCCAGCAGCCACGGACAGGGGATGGGTAATTCACCCCTCCACTTT. It specifies CASSHGQGMGNSPLHF.

This rearrangement joins TRBV11-2 to TRBJ1-6; 7 bases line up with TRBD1. Trimming cost V 5 bases and J 8 bases; bases outside gene matches: 12. This CDR3 is 16 amino acids long. The V gene's germline CDR1 is SGHAT and CDR2 FQNNGV. This CDR3 reads CASSTAGTDFYSPLHF. The CDR3 region has the DNA TGTGCCAGCAGCACAGCCGGGACAGACTTTTATTCACCCCTCCACTTT.

The chain is built from TRBV6-4 and TRBJ2-1; 11 nucleotides align to TRBD2. Losses at the gene ends were 6 bases for V and 5 bases for J; bases not matched to a gene: 12. Germline CDR1 MRHNA, CDR2 SNTAGT. The CDR3 is 17 residues long. CDR3 nucleotide sequence: TGTGCCAGCAGGGACCCCTCTAGCGGGAGGACTAACAATGAGCAGTTCTTC. As protein: CASRDPSSGRTNNEQFF.

This clone was counted between two and nine times. J is TRBJ1-5 and V is TRBV7-2; maybe TRBD1 (5 bases). Germline assignment: CDR1 SGHTA and CDR2 FQGNSA. The CDR3 length is 14 residues. The V end lost 5 bases, the J end lost 3 bases, and 11 bases lay between the germline ends. DNA of the CDR3: TGTGCCAGCAGCCCGGGACTTCTCAATCAGCCCCAGCATTTT. As protein: CASSPGLLNQPQHF.

This chain connects TRBV5-4 to TRBJ2-1, with 8 nucleotides matching TRBD2. Germline trimming cut 0 bases from V and 1 base from J; bases unmatched to any gene: 0. Germline V lookup: CDR1 SGHNT, CDR2 YYREEE (reference sequence). This CDR3 comprises 15 residues. In DNA form, the CDR3 reads TGTGCCAGCAGCTTGGTAGCGGGGTCCTACAATGAGCAGTTCTTC. The encoded protein is CASSLVAGSYNEQFF.

The chain carries TRBV19 and TRBJ1-5, with D maybe TRBD1 (5 bases). Trimming took 10 bases from V and 3 from J, leaving 16 bases between them. This CDR3 has 14 amino acids. Germline CDR1 reads LNHDA; CDR2 reads SQIVND (reference sequence). The CDR3 bases are TGTGCCACCCGGGGAGGGGTTAACAATCAGCCCCAGCATTTT. It codes for CATRGGVNNQPQHF.

The V gene is TRBV7-2, the J gene TRBJ2-7; 7 nucleotides match TRBD2. This CDR3 region has 15 residues. V trimming: 1 base; J trimming: 3 bases; junction bases outside the gene matches: 6. The V gene's germline CDR1 is SGHTA and CDR2 FQGNSA. The chain's CDR3 is CASSLVGRAHYEQYF. The CDR3 DNA reads as TGTGCCAGCAGCTTAGTGGGGAGGGCCCACTACGAGCAGTACTTC.

This clone was recorded at least ten times. The CDR3 here is CASSHMEGQGELFF. DNA of the CDR3: TGTGCCAGTAGTCATATGGAGGGACAGGGTGAACTGTTTTTT. The chain joins TRBV19 to TRBJ1-4, with 9 bases that match TRBD1. CDR1 LNHDA and CDR2 SQIVND come from the germline V gene (reference sequence). With V trimmed by 5 bases and J by 12 bases, 10 bases remained unmatched. The CDR3 runs to 14 residues.

CDR3 sequence reads: CASSPGLAGGPGTGELFF. CDR3 DNA sequence: TGTGCCAGCAGCCCCGGACTAGCGGGAGGGCCGGGAACCGGGGAGCTGTTTTTT. The chain has TRBV11-3 and TRBJ2-2; TRBD2 matches at 15 bases. Trimming cost V 5 bases and J 5 bases; bases outside gene matches: 9. From germline, CDR1 is SGHNT and CDR2 YENEEA. The CDR3 is 18 amino acids. The complete variable domain, with remaining parts taken from reference TRBV11-3 and TRBJ2-2, reads EAGVVQSPRYKIIEKKQPVAFWCNPISGHNTLYWYLQNLGQGPELLIRYENEEAVDDSQLPKDRFSAERLKGVDSTLKIQPAELGDSAVYLCASSPGLAGGPGTGELFFGEGSRLTVL.

This chain links TRBV27 with TRBJ1-2; D gene uncertain. CDR1 MNHEY and CDR2 SMNVEV come from the germline V gene (reference sequence). The CDR3 extends over 15 amino acids. Trimming removed 1 base from V and 1 base from J, with 10 bases in between. CDR3 amino acids: CASSLFADFNYGYTF. The DNA of the CDR3 is TGTGCCAGCAGTTTATTTGCGGACTTTAACTATGGCTACACCTTC.

The V gene is TRBV7-2, the J gene TRBJ1-6; D might be TRBD1 (6 bases). The CDR3 has 18 residues. The V and J ends lost 1 base and 1 base respectively, with 14 bases between them. Germline lookup yields CDR1 SGHTA and CDR2 FQGNSA. The CDR3 DNA reads TGTGCCAGCAGCTTAGGCAAAAACAGGGTGTCCTATAATTCACCCCTCCACTTT. It is translated as CASSLGKNRVSYNSPLHF.